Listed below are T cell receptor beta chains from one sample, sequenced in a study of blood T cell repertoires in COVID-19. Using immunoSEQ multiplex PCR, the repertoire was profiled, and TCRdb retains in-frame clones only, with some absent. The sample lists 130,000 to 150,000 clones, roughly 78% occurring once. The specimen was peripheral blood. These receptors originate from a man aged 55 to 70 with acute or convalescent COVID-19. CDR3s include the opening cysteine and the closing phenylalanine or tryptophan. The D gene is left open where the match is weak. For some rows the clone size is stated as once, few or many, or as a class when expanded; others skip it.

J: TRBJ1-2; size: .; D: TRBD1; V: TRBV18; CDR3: CASSIQGDYGYTF; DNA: TGTGCCAGCTCAATTCAGGGGGACTATGGCTACACCTTC
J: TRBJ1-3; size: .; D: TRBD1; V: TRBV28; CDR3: CASSPLSGTGGRRDTIYF; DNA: TGTGCCAGCAGTCCCCTCTCCGGGACAGGGGGTCGTCGGGACACCATATATTTT
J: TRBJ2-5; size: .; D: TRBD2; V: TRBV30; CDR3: CAWTRTSGRGETQYF; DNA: TGTGCCTGGACCCGGACTAGCGGGAGGGGGGAGACCCAGTACTTC
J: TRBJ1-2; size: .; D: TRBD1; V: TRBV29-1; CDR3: CSGWDRANYGYTF; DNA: TGCAGCGGATGGGACAGGGCTAACTATGGCTACACCTTC
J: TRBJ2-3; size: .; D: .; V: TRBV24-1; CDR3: CATSGGRGTSTDTQYF; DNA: TGTGCCACCAGTGGGGGGAGGGGGACCAGCACAGATACGCAGTATTTT
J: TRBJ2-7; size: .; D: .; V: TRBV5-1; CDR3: CASSALGSDEQYF; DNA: TGCGCCAGCAGCGCACTCGGGTCCGACGAGCAGTACTTC
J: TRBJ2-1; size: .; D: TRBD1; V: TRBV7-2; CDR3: CASSLMGTANNEQFF; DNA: TGTGCCAGCAGCTTAATGGGGACAGCGAACAATGAGCAGTTCTTC
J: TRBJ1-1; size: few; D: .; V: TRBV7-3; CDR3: CASRDPGANTEAFF; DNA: TGTGCCAGCAGGGACCCGGGAGCCAACACTGAAGCTTTCTTT
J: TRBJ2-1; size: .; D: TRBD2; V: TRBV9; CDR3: CASSPGLAFDHEQFF; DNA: TGTGCCAGCAGCCCCGGACTAGCCTTCGACCATGAGCAGTTCTTC
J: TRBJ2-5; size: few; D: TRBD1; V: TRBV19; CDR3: CASWDRYQETQYF; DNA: TGTGCCAGCTGGGACAGATACCAAGAGACCCAGTACTTC
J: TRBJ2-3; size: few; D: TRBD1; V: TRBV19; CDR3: CASNHPGQGSDTQYF; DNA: TGTGCCAGTAATCATCCGGGACAGGGGTCAGATACGCAGTATTTT
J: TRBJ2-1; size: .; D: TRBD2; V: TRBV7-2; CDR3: CASSPRTSFSYNEQFF; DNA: TGTGCCAGCAGCCCCCGGACTAGCTTCTCCTACAATGAGCAGTTCTTC
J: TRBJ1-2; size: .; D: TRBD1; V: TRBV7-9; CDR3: CASSLGQGGGYTF; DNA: TGTGCCAGCAGCTTGGGACAGGGAGGTGGCTACACCTTC
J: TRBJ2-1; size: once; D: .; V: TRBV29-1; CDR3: CSVDGLTSEQFF; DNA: TGCAGCGTTGACGGACTTACTAGTGAGCAGTTCTTC
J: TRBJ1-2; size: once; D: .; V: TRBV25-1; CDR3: CASSGGGGYTF; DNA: TGTGCCAGCAGTGGCGGGGGGGGCTACACCTTC
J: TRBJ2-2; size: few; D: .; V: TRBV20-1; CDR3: CSASLPLMGGVTGELFF; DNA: TGCAGTGCTAGTCTCCCCCTAATGGGGGGAGTAACCGGGGAGCTGTTTTTT
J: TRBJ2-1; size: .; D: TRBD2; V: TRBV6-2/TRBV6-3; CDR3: CASSYPSGVSNEQFF; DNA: TGTGCCAGCAGTTACCCTAGCGGAGTCAGCAATGAGCAGTTCTTC
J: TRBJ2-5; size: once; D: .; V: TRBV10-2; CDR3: CATRAVQETQYF; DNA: TGCGCCACCAGAGCCGTACAAGAGACCCAGTACTTC
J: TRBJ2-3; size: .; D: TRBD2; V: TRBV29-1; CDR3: CSVVYSEREADTQYF; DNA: TGCAGCGTTGTTTACTCTGAGCGGGAGGCAGATACGCAGTATTTT
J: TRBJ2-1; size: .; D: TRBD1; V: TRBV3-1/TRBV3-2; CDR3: CASTTARDRAVNEQFF; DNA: TGTGCCAGCACCACAGCCCGGGACAGGGCGGTCAATGAGCAGTTCTTC
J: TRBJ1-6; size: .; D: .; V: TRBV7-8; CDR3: CASSLMVREGSPLHF; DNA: TGTGCCAGCAGCTTAATGGTCAGGGAGGGTTCACCCCTCCACTTT
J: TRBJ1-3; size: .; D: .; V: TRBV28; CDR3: CASGRGTASGNTIYF; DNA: TGTGCCAGCGGCAGGGGAACAGCCTCTGGAAACACCATATATTTT
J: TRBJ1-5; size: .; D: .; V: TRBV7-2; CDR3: CASSFQANQPQHF; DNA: TGTGCCAGCAGCTTTCAAGCGAATCAGCCCCAGCATTTT
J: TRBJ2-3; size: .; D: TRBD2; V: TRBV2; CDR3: CASLGLAGGRNTDTQYF; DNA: TGTGCCAGCCTGGGACTAGCGGGAGGAAGAAACACAGATACGCAGTATTTT
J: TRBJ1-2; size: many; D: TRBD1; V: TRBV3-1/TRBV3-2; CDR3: CASSQDTGQSSSGYTF; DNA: TGTGCCAGCAGCCAAGATACGGGACAGAGTTCTTCTGGCTACACCTTC
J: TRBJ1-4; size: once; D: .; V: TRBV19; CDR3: CASSIGSRALGKLFF; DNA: TGTGCCAGTAGTATAGGTAGCAGGGCGCTCGGAAAACTGTTTTTT
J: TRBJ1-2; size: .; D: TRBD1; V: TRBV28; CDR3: CASRLGQGGYGYTF; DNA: TGTGCCAGCAGACTCGGACAGGGTGGCTATGGCTACACCTTC
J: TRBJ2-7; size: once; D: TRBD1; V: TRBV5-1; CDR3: CASRKGQGILEQYF; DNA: TGCGCCAGCAGGAAGGGACAGGGAATCCTCGAGCAGTACTTC
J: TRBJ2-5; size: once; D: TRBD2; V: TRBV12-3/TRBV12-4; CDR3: CASSRGLAETQYF; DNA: TGTGCCAGCAGCAGGGGACTAGCGGAGACCCAGTACTTC
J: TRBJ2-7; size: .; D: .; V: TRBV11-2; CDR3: CASSPIGQPYEQYF; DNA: TGTGCCAGCAGCCCCATCGGACAGCCCTACGAGCAGTACTTC
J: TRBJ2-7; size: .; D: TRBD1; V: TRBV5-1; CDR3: CASSLDRGRQYF; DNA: TGCGCCAGCAGCTTGGACAGGGGGAGGCAGTACTTC
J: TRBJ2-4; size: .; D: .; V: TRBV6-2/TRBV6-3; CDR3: CASSYVGVAKNIQYF; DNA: TGTGCCAGCAGTTACGTAGGGGTAGCCAAAAACATTCAGTACTTC
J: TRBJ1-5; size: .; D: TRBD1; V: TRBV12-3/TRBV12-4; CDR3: CASSPDRVQPQHF; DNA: TGTGCCAGCAGCCCCGACAGGGTTCAGCCCCAGCATTTT
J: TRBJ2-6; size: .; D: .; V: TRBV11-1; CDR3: CASSPPQRSGANVLTF; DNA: TGTGCCAGCAGCCCCCCGCAGCGCTCTGGGGCCAACGTCCTGACTTTC
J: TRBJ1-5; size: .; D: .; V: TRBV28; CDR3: CASSLVQTDQPQHF; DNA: TGTGCCAGCAGTTTAGTACAGACCGATCAGCCCCAGCATTTT
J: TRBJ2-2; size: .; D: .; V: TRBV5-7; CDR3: CASSLGQNTGELFF; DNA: TGTGCCAGCAGCTTGGGACAGAACACCGGGGAGCTGTTTTTT
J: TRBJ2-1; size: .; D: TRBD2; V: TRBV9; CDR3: CASSPLAGDYNEQFF; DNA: TGTGCCAGCAGCCCACTAGCGGGAGACTACAATGAGCAGTTCTTC
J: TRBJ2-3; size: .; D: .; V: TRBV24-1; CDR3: CATSDLSGVGTGTDTQYF; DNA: TGTGCCACCAGTGATTTAAGCGGTGTGGGAACCGGCACAGATACGCAGTATTTT
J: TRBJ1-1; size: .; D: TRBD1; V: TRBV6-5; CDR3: CASSYWGQGMNTEAFF; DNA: TGTGCCAGCAGTTACTGGGGACAGGGGATGAACACTGAAGCTTTCTTT
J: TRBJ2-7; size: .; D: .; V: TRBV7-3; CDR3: CASSPGGPIYEQYF; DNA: TGTGCCAGCAGCCCAGGGGGGCCGATCTACGAGCAGTACTTC
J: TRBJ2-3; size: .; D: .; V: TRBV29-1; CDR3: CSGWGVDTQYF; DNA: TGCAGCGGGTGGGGCGTAGATACGCAGTATTTT
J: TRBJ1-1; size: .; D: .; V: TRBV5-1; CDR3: CASSLARGVGNTEAFF; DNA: TGCGCCAGCAGCTTGGCTCGGGGTGTAGGGAACACTGAAGCTTTCTTT
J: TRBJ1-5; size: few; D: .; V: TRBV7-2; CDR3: CASSRWGPTSNQPQHF; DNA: TGTGCCAGCAGCAGGTGGGGCCCCACGAGCAATCAGCCCCAGCATTTT